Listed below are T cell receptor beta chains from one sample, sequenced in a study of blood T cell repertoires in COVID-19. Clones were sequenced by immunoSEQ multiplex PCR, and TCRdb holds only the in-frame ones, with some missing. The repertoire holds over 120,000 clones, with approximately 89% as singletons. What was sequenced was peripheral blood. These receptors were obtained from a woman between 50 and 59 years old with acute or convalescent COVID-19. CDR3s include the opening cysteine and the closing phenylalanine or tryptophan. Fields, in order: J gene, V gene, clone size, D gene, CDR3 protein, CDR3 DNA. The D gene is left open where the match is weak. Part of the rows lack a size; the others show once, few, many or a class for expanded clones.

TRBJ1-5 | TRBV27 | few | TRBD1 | CASRSVFRGRNQPQHF | TGTGCCAGCAGGTCGGTGTTCAGGGGGCGTAATCAGCCCCAGCATTTT
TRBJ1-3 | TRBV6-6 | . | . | CASSEDRTGNTIYF | TGTGCCAGCAGTGAGGACAGAACGGGAAACACCATATATTTT
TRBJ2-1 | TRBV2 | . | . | CANRGGEQFF | TGTGCCAACAGGGGAGGTGAGCAGTTCTTC
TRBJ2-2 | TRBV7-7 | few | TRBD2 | CASSQSGTSITGELFF | TGTGCTAGCAGCCAGTCCGGGACTAGCATCACCGGGGAGCTGTTTTTT
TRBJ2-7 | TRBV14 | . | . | CASSPDSVRLYEQYF | TGTGCCAGCAGCCCCGACAGCGTTAGACTCTACGAGCAGTACTTC
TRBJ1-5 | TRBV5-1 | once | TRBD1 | CASSQGGIGQPQHF | TGCGCCAGCAGTCAGGGGGGTATCGGTCAGCCCCAGCATTTT
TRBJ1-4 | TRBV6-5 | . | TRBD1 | CASSYWTGASEKLFF | TGTGCCAGCAGTTACTGGACAGGGGCAAGTGAAAAACTGTTTTTT
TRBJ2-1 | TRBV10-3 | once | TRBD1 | CAISGQGDGYNEQFF | TGTGCCATCAGTGGCCAGGGGGACGGATACAATGAGCAGTTCTTC
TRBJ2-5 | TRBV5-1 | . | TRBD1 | CASSYLQGEETQYF | TGCGCCAGCAGCTACCTACAGGGGGAAGAGACCCAGTACTTC
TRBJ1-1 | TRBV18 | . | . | CASSPYYGNTEAFF | TGTGCCAGCTCACCTTACTACGGGAACACTGAAGCTTTCTTT
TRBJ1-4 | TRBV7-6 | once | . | CASSLGVLAGASNEKLFF | TGTGCCAGCAGCTTAGGAGTGTTGGCAGGGGCTTCTAATGAAAAACTGTTTTTT